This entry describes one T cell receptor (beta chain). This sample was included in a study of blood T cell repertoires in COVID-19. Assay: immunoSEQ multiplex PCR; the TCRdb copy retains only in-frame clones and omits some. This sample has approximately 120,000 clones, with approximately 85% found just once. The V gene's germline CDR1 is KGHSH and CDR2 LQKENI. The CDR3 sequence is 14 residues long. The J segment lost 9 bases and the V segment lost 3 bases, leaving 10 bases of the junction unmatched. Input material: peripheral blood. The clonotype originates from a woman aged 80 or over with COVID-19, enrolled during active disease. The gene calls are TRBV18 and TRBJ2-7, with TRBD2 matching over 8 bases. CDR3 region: CASSPPAGELVQYF. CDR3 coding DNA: TGTGCCAGCTCACCCCCAGCGGGAGAATTAGTGCAGTACTTC.